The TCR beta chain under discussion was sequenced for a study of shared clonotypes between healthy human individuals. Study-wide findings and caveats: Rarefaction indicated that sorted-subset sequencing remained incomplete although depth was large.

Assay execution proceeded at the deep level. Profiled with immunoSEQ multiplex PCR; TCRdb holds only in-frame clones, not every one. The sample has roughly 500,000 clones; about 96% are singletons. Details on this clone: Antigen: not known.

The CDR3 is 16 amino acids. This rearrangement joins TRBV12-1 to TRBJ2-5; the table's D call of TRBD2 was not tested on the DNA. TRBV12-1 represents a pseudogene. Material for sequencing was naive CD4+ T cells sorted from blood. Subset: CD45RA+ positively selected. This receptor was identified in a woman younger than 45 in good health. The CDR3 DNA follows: TGTGCCAGCAGCTTTTTTGGGGACTCCCCAAGGGAGACCCAGTACTTC. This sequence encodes CASSFFGDSPRETQYF.